This TCR beta chain was retrieved from a study of blood T cell repertoires in COVID-19. Background on the study: From the United States, Italy and Spain came samples of acute and convalescent COVID-19.

How the authors handled the data: Scientists estimated how many nucleated cells there were by amplifying reference gene primers. Only in-frame clones appear in the TCRdb table, and some are missing; sequencing was by immunoSEQ multiplex PCR. V, J and clone size reflect that table, while D and trimming were determined from the DNA. Of about 160,000 clones detected, 75% to 90% appear once; the ten largest clones hold about 4%. This CDR3 has 14 residues. V dropped 1 base and J dropped 5 bases, with 12 bases sitting between them. Germline V gene sequence: CDR1 SGHDT, CDR2 YYEEEE. This receptor was identified in a woman aged 60-70 years with active or convalescent COVID-19. The V call is TRBV5-6, the J call TRBJ2-5, with D possibly being TRBD1 (5 bases). The sample comprised peripheral blood. DNA for the CDR3: TGTGCCAGCAGCTTGTATGGGGCAGGGGAGACCCAGTACTTC. Amino acid sequence: CASSLYGAGETQYF.